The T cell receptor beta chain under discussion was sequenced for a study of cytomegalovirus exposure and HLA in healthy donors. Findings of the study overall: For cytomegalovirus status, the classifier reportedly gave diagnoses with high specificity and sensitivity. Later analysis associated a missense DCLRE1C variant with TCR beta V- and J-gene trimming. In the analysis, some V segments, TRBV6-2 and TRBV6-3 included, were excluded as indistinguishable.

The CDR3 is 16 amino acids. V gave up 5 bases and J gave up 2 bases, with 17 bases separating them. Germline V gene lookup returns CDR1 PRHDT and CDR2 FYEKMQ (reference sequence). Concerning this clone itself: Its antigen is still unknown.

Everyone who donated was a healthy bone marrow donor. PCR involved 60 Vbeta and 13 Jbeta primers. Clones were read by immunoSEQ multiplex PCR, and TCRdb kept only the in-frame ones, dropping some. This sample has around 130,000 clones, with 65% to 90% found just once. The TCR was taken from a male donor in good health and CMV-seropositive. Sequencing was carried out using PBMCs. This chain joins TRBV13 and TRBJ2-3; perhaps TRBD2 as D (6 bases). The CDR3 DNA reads TGTGCCAGCAGCGAGGGTGGCGGGACCCACACAGATACGCAGTATTTT. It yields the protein CASSEGGGTHTDTQYF.